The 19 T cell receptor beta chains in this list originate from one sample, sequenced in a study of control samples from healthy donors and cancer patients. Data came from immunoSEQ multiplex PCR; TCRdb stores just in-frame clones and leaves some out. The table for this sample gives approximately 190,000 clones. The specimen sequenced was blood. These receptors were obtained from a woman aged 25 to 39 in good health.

The CDR3 loop is CASSPTGTGGDGYTF. CDR3 coding DNA: TGTGCCAGCAGTCCCACCGGGACAGGGGGCGATGGCTACACCTTC. The gene calls are TRBV28 and TRBJ1-2, with TRBD1 matching 12 bases. The CDR3 spans 15 residues. V lost 5 bases, J lost 6 bases, and 7 bases stayed unmatched. The germline CDR1 and CDR2 sequences are MDHEN and SYDVKM.

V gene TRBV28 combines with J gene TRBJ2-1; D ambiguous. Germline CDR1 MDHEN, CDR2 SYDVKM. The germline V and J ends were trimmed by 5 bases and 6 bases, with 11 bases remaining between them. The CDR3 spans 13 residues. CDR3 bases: TGTGCCAGCAGTCCGAGGACCACCAATGAGCAGTTCTTC. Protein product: CASSPRTTNEQFF.

CDR3 sequence: CASSKGTGTGDRNEQFF. CDR3 DNA sequence: TGTGCCAGTAGTAAGGGGACCGGGACAGGGGATAGAAATGAGCAGTTCTTC. The V and J genes are TRBV19 and TRBJ2-1; 10 nucleotides agree with TRBD1. The V gene end was trimmed by 4 bases and the J gene end by 7 bases; junction bases not matched to a gene: 13. The CDR3 is made up of 17 amino acids. The germline CDR1 and CDR2 sequences are LNHDA and SQIVND (reference sequence).

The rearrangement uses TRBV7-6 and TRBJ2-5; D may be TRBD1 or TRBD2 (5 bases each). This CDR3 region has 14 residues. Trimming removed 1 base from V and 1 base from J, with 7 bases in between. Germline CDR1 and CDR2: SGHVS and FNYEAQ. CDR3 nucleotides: TGTGCCAGCAGCTTAGGGGGGTTCCAAGAGACCCAGTACTTC. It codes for CASSLGGFQETQYF.

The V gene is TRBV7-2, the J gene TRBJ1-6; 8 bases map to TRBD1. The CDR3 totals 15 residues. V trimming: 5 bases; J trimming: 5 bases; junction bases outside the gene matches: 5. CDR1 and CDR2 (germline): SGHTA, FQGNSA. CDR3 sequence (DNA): TGTGCCAGCAGCGCCCGGACAGGGAATAATTCACCCCTCCACTTT. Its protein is CASSARTGNNSPLHF.

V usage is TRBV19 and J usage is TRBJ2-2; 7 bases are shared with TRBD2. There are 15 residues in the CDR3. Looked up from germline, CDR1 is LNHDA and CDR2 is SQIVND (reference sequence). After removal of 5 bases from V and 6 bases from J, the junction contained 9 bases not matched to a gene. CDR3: CASSSGTRGAGELFF. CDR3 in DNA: TGTGCCAGTAGTTCCGGGACCCGGGGGGCCGGGGAGCTGTTTTTT.

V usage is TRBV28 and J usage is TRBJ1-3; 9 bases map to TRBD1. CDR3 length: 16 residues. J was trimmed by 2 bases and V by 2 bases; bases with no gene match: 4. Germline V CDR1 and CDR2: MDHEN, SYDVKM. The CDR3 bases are TGTGCCAGCAGTTTAGGGACAGGGCGTGCTGGAAACACCATATATTTT. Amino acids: CASSLGTGRAGNTIYF.

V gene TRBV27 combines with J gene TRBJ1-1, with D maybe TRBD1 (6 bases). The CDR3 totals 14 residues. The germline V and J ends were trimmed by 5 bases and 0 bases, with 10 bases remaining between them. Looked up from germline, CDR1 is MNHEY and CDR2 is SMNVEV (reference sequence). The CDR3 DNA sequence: TGTGCCAGCAGTCTACAGGGTTTGAACACTGAAGCTTTCTTT. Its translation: CASSLQGLNTEAFF.

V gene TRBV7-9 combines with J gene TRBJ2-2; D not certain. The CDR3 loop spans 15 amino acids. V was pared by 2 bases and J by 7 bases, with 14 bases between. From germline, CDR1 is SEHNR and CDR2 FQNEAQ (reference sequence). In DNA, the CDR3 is TGTGCCAGCAGCTTATCTCCAGGCGGTAGCGGGGAGCTGTTTTTT. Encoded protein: CASSLSPGGSGELFF.

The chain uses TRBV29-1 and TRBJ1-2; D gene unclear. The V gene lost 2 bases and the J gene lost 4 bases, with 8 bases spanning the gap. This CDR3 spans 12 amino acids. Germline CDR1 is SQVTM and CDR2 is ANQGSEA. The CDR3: CSVESTAYGYTF. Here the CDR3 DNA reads TGCAGCGTTGAATCTACAGCCTATGGCTACACCTTC.

Here the CDR3 reads CASSQDWQSGNTIYF. Here the CDR3 DNA reads TGCGCCAGCAGCCAAGATTGGCAGTCTGGAAACACCATATATTTT. The rearrangement uses TRBV4-3 and TRBJ1-3, with D uncertain. Germline V gene lookup returns CDR1 LGHNA and CDR2 YSLEER. The CDR3 loop spans 15 amino acids. V gave up 0 bases and J gave up 1 base, with 7 bases separating them.

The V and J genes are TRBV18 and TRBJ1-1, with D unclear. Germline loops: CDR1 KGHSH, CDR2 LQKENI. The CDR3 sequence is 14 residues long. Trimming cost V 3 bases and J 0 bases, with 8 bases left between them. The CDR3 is CASSPPSMNTEAFF. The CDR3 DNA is TGTGCCAGCTCACCGCCCTCCATGAACACTGAAGCTTTCTTT.

The CDR3 loop is CASSLTTSNQPQHF. The CDR3 DNA follows: TGTGCCAGTAGCCTGACAACCAGCAATCAGCCCCAGCATTTT. The chain recombines TRBV19 with TRBJ1-5, with D unresolved. This CDR3 region has 14 residues. Looked up from germline, CDR1 is LNHDA and CDR2 is SQIVND (reference sequence). V dropped 6 bases and J dropped 1 base, with 10 bases sitting between them.

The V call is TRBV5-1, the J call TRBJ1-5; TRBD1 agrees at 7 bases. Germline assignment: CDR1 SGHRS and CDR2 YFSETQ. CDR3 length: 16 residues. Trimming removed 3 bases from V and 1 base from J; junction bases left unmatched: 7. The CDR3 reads CASSSVGQVSNQPQHF. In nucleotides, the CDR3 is TGCGCCAGCAGCTCCGTAGGACAGGTCAGCAATCAGCCCCAGCATTTT.

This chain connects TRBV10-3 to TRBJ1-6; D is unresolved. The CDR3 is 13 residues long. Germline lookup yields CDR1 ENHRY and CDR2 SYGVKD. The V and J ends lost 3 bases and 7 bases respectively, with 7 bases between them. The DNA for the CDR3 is TGTGCCATCAGTGACTCGGAGAATTCACCCCTCCACTTT. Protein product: CAISDSENSPLHF.

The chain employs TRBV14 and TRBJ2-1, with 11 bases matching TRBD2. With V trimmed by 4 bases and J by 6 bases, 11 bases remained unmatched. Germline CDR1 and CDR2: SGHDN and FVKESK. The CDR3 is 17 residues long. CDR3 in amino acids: CASSRYVLAGGPNEQFF. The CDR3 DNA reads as TGTGCCAGCAGCCGCTACGTCCTAGCGGGGGGTCCCAATGAGCAGTTCTTC.

The CDR3: CASSRGPSYNEQFF. CDR3 nucleotides: TGTGCCAGCAGCCGCGGACCCTCCTACAATGAGCAGTTCTTC. The V gene is TRBV7-6, the J gene TRBJ2-1; D remains unclear. The germline CDR1 and CDR2 sequences are SGHVS and FNYEAQ. The CDR3 is 14 residues long. Trimming left V 5 bases short and J 0 bases short, with 8 bases between.

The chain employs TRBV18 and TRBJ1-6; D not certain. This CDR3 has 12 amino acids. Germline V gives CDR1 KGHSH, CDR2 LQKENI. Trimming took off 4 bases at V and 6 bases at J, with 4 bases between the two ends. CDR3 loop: CASSQVNSPLHF. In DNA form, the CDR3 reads TGTGCCAGCTCACAGGTTAATTCACCCCTCCACTTT. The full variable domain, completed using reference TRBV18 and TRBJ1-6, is NAGVMQNPRHLVRRRGQEARLRCSPMKGHSHVYWYRQLPEEGLKFMVYLQKENIIDESGMPKERFSAEFPKEGPSILRIQQVVRGDSAAYFCASSQVNSPLHFGNGTRLTVT.

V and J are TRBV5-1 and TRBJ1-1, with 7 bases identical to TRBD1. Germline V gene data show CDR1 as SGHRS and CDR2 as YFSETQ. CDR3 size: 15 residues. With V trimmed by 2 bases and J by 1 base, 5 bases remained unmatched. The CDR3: CASSLEDRRNTEAFF. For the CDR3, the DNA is TGCGCCAGCAGCTTAGAGGACAGGAGGAACACTGAAGCTTTCTTT.